This T cell receptor beta chain derives from a study of early T cells in non-severe SARS-CoV-2 infection (dated by TCRdb to about 2021). Describing the broader study: Bulk RNA from unsorted whole blood was used for TCR sequencing, so alpha and beta chains could not be paired. On the study overall, not on this receptor specifically: VDJdb matching was skewed toward anti-spike CD8 responses and likely underestimated virus-specific expansions, missing private and CD4 specificities.

The study was a case-control design nested within a healthcare worker cohort in London, UK, with weekly nasopharyngeal swab PCR tests and blood sampling. Healthcare workers were enrolled in the week of the UK lockdown, from 23 to 31 March 2020, and were followed every week for up to roughly 15 weeks. This clonotype was recorded many times. Its antigen is still unknown. No per-base quality is available; no much larger clone lies one base away. The library relied on 5' RACE. The sequencing machine was a NextSeq 500. To correct for sequencing error and PCR bias, the TCR library protocol tagged individual cDNA molecules with unique molecular identifiers. Sequencing covered both TCR alpha and beta chains, and within each sample the abundances of alpha and beta sequences were tightly co-correlated. The published analysis was carried out like this. Decombinator V4 was used to perform V gene, J gene and CDR3 annotation of TCR sequences. Expanded TCRs were defined as changing significantly between any two time points under a Poisson model with p below 0.0001. Abundances of TCRs were expressed as counts per million after normalisation to the total number of TCRs sequenced in each sample. MAIT TCRs were defined by TRAV1-2 paired with TRAJ12, TRAJ20 or TRAJ33, and iNKT TCRs by TRAV10 paired with TRAJ18. VDJdb, accessed 1 November 2021, was searched for CMV, EBV and SARS-CoV-2 annotated TCRs, with TCRs annotated for multiple antigens excluded. Clones were called with MiXCR by TCRdb after fastp trimmed the public reads at Q25, and only in-frame beta chains were retained. Every CDR3 protein is listed once, alongside the most common genes and DNA of its rows. The V and J calls were determined by TCRdb, not by the authors. Within this sample are tens of thousands of distinct CDR3 sequences, with 9.9% of them counted one time only. Of the sample, around 12% is held by the ten largest clones.

From a lookup of the germline V gene, CDR1 and CDR2 are SNHLY and FYNNEI. From the cysteine through the phenylalanine, the CDR3 covers 15 amino acids. Only the CDR3 DNA is retained, 45 bases long and in frame from the first base. The V end loses 6 bases and the J end loses 0 bases, and a stretch of 13 bases separates them. Sequences were obtained from whole blood. The TCR originated in an adult who was a healthcare worker with PCR-confirmed SARS-CoV-2 infection or an uninfected control (not recorded which). The rearranged segments are TRBV2 and TRBJ2-3; the D gene is not confidently resolved. The CDR3 loop reads CASRALPRSTDTQYF. Read as DNA, the sequence is TGTGCCAGCAGGGCACTCCCCCGAAGCACAGATACGCAGTATTTT.